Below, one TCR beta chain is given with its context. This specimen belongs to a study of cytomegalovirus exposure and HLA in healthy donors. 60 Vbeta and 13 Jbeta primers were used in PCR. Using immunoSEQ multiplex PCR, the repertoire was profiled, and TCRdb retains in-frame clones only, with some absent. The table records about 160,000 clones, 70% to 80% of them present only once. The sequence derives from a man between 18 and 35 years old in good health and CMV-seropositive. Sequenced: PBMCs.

DNA of the CDR3: TGTGCCGGTTCGGGGGGCGCCTTTTTCCCCGGGGAGCTGTTTTTT. Protein sequence: CAGSGGAFFPGELFF. The rearrangement joins TRBV6-1 to TRBJ2-2, with D maybe TRBD2 (7 bases). The germline CDR1 and CDR2 sequences are MNHNS and SASEGT. The CDR3 consists of 15 residues. With 11 bases removed from V and 6 bases from J, the gap between germline ends came to 22 bases.